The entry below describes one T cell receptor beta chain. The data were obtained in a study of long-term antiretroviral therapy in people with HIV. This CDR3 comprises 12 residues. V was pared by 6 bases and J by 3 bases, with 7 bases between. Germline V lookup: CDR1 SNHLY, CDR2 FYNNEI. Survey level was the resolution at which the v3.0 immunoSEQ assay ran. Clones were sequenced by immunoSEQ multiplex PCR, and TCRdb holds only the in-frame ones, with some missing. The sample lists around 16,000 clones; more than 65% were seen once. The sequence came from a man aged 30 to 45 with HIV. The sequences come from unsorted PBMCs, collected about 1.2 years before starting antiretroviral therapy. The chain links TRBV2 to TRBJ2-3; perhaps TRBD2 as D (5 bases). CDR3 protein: CASRLVTDTQYF. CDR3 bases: TGTGCCAGCAGACTAGTGACAGATACGCAGTATTTT. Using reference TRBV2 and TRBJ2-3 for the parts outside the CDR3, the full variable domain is EPEVTQTPSHQVTQMGQEVILRCVPISNHLYFYWYRQILGQKVEFLVSFYNNEISEKSEIFDDQFSVERPDGSNFTLKIRSTKLEDSAMYFCASRLVTDTQYFGPGTRLTVL.